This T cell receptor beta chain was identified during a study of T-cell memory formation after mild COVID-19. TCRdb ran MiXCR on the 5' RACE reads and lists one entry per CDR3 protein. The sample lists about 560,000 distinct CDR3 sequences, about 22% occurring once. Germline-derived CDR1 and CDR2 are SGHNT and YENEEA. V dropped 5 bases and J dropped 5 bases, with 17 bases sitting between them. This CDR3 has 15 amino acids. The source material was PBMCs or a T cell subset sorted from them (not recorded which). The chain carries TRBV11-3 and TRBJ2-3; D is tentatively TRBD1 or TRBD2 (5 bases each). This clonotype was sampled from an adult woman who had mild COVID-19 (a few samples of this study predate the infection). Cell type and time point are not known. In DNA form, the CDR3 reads TGTGCCAGCAGCAAGGGGACCCGGGCCTTAGATACGCAGTATTTT. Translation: CASSKGTRALDTQYF.